This TCR beta chain was documented in a study of identical twins. TCRdb recomputed calls from the 5' RACE reads with MiXCR, one row per CDR3 protein. The table includes about 220,000 distinct CDR3 sequences, over 5% detected once. This CDR3 has 14 residues. CDR1 is SGHVS and CDR2 is FNYEAQ in the germline V gene. Worth noting for this clonotype: The junction and the germline gene differ at one end; a read error may be behind it.

This same sample was also part of a study on T cells expressing NK-cell markers.

The TCR originated in a woman between 18 and 29 years old in good health. The rearrangement uses TRBV7-6 and TRBJ2-3, with 8 nucleotides matching TRBD2. The sequencing sample was made of CD8+ T cells sorted from blood. CDR3 loop: CASSVAGRADTQYF. The CDR3 DNA sequence: TGTGCCAGCAGCGTAGCGGGACGGGCAGATACGCAGTATTTT. Using reference TRBV7-6 and TRBJ2-3 for the parts outside the CDR3, the full variable domain is GAGVSQSPRYKVTKRGQDVALRCDPISGHVSLYWYRQALGQGPEFLTYFNYEAQQDKSGLPNDRFSAERPEGSISTLTIQRTEQRDSAMYRCASSVAGRADTQYFGPGTRLTVL.